Below, 25 T cell receptor beta chains from the same sample are listed, as sequenced in a study of T cell clonality in common variable immunodeficiency. Overall study results and limits: In common variable immunodeficiency, TCR beta chains reportedly carried fewer deletions and N-nucleotide insertions.

Their cognate antigens are unknown. The assay was immunoSEQ multiplex PCR, and TCRdb's table has in-frame clones only and misses some. The record shows fewer than 35,000 clones for this sample, with no singletons present. Sequencing was performed on peripheral blood mononuclear cells. The source of these receptors is a human donor with common variable immunodeficiency.

At least ten counts were recorded for this clone. The CDR3 end falls 3 residues outside the read, so it is completed with the germline J gene. The J gene is TRBJ2-2, the V gene TRBV6-1, with 8 bases fitting TRBD1. Germline lookup yields CDR1 MNHNS and CDR2 SASEGT. The trim removed 4 bases at V and 3 bases at J, leaving 4 bases unmatched. This CDR3 is 15 amino acids long. The CDR3 protein is CASSAGTGHTGELFF. The CDR3 bases that were read are TGTGCCAGCAGTGCCGGGACAGGCCACACCGGGGAG.

To note about this clone: The CDR3 extends 3 residues past the end of the read, so its final part is completed from the germline J gene. The chain joins TRBV5-1 to TRBJ1-2, with unresolved D. The V end lost 0 bases, the J end lost 0 bases, and 12 bases lay between the germline ends. The CDR3 is 16 residues long. CDR1 and CDR2 from the germline V gene are SGHRS and YFSETQ. The sequenced part of the CDR3 DNA is TGCGCCAGCAGCTTGGCCCCGCACCCAGCTAACTATGGC. Translated, it gives CASSLAPHPANYG. The CDR3 reads in full as CASSLAPHPANYGYTF. Supplemented by reference TRBV5-1 and TRBJ1-2, the full variable domain reads KAGVTQTPRYLIKTRGQQVTLSCSPISGHRSVSWYQQTPGQGLQFLFEYFSETQRNKGNFPGRFSGRQFSNSRSEMNVSTLELGDSALYLCASSLAPHPANYGYTFGSGTRLTVV.

This clone was seen ten or more times. The CDR3 region is CASSPPRGAEIYEQYF. CDR3 bases read: TGTGCCAGTAGTCCTCCTCGAGGGGCCGAGATCTACGAG. The chain combines TRBV19 with TRBJ2-7; the D gene could be TRBD1 or TRBD2 (5 bases each). The read gets to within 3 residues of the CDR3 end, and the germline J gene fills in the rest. The germline CDR1 and CDR2 sequences are LNHDA and SQIVND (reference sequence). This CDR3 has 16 amino acids. Trimming cost V 5 bases and J 3 bases, with 20 bases left between them.

This clone has more than one count but fewer than ten. The CDR3 end falls 3 residues outside the read, so it is completed with the germline J gene. The J gene is TRBJ2-1, the V gene TRBV18, with D maybe TRBD2 (5 bases). Germline V lookup: CDR1 KGHSH, CDR2 LQKENI. CDR3 length: 12 amino acids. Trimming left V 3 bases short and J 8 bases short, with 8 bases between. The sequenced part of the CDR3 DNA is TGTGCCAGCTCACCGGCGCGGGATGAG. Translated: CASSPARDE. The whole CDR3 region reads CASSPARDEQFF.

This clone has a count of ten or more. The read ends 3 residues early relative to the CDR3; the germline J gene fills the gap. The chain joins TRBV30 to TRBJ1-5; D is perhaps TRBD1 (5 bases). Germline lookup yields CDR1 GTSNPN and CDR2 SVGIG (reference sequence). The CDR3 spans 12 residues. The DNA read from the CDR3 is TGTGCCTGCCATAGGCCCGGGGGACCC. The encoded protein is CACHRPGGP. The CDR3 as a whole reads CACHRPGGPQHF.

Note on this clone: Read coverage stops 3 residues before the CDR3 terminus; the germline J gene supplies the remainder. V gene TRBV2 combines with J gene TRBJ2-7; 13 bases are shared with TRBD2. V lost 1 base to trimming and J lost 4 bases; unmatched junction nucleotides: 1. Germline CDR1 SNHLY, CDR2 FYNNEI. The CDR3 is 15 residues long. Incomplete CDR3 DNA: TGTGCCAGCAGTGAAGGGGGACTAGCGGGGTACGAG. Protein: CASSEGGLAGYE. The CDR3 reads in full as CASSEGGLAGYEQYF.

Many counts were recorded for this clone. With the read ending 3 residues before the CDR3 end, the germline J gene is used to fill in that end. V is TRBV6-1 and J is TRBJ1-4, with D uncertain. Trimming took 7 bases from V and 4 from J, leaving 7 bases between them. In germline, CDR1 is MNHNS, CDR2 SASEGT. The CDR3 covers 12 residues. The CDR3: CASNDHNEKLFF. The CDR3 bases that were read are TGTGCCAGCAATGACCATAATGAAAAA.

This clone was seen only a few times. CDR3 in amino acids: CASKEQGLELVGGITNEQFF. The part of the CDR3 DNA that was read is TGTGCCAGTAAGGAACAGGGACTCGAACTAGTGGGGGGGATCACCAATGAG. The V and J genes are TRBV19 and TRBJ2-1; D possibly corresponds to TRBD2 (7 bases). The sequenced fragment ends 3 residues before the CDR3 boundary, so the rest is inferred from the germline J gene. CDR3 size: 20 residues. The germline CDR1 and CDR2 sequences are LNHDA and SQIVND (reference sequence). V lost 7 bases and J lost 6, with 34 bases in between.

This clone was observed a few times. The CDR3 goes on 3 residues after the read ends, and that part is filled in from the germline J gene. The chain combines TRBV30 with TRBJ2-3, with D possibly TRBD1 on 6 matching bases. The CDR3 sequence is 14 residues long. The V end lost 3 bases, the J end lost 0 bases, and 10 bases lay between the germline ends. Germline-derived CDR1 and CDR2 are GTSNPN and SVGIG (reference sequence). The CDR3 region is CAWSLTGSTDTQYF. The covered CDR3 bases are TGTGCCTGGAGCCTGACAGGAAGCACAGATACG.

This clone has ten or more counts. The read falls 3 residues short of the CDR3 end, and the missing part is taken from the germline J gene. This chain links TRBV2 with TRBJ1-4; 8 bases fit TRBD1. The CDR3 spans 16 residues. J was trimmed by 1 base and V by 5 bases; bases with no gene match: 6. Germline V gene sequence: CDR1 SNHLY, CDR2 FYNNEI. The CDR3 loop is CASSSRDRRTNEKLFF. The covered CDR3 bases are TGTGCCAGCAGTTCCCGGGACAGGCGAACTAATGAAAAA.

This clone was seen a handful of times. The CDR3 is cut off 3 residues early in the read; its end comes from the germline J gene. The chain has TRBV18 and TRBJ1-2, with 7 positions matching TRBD1. Germline trimming cut 2 bases from V and 0 bases from J; bases unmatched to any gene: 9. The CDR3 runs 17 residues. Germline assignment: CDR1 KGHSH and CDR2 LQKENI. CDR3 sequence reads: CASSPGTATPSNYGYTF. CDR3 DNA (partial): TGTGCCAGCTCACCAGGGACAGCGACCCCCTCTAACTATGGC.

Comments on this clone: Read data end 3 residues before the CDR3 end; the end is taken from the germline J gene. V is TRBV5-3 and J is TRBJ1-2, with 7 bases aligning to TRBD1. TRBV5-3 has ORF status, its function being uncertain. V shed 4 bases, J shed 3 bases, and the junction held 18 bases outside the gene matches. The CDR3 has 18 amino acids. This chain's CDR3 is CARSHQEDRTATYYGYTF. Partial CDR3 DNA: TGTGCCAGAAGCCATCAAGAGGACAGGACAGCGACTTACTATGGC.

The CDR3 sequence: CASSLRQVDYNEQFF. Partial CDR3 DNA: TGTGCCAGCAGCTTGAGACAGGTAGACTACAATGAG. V is TRBV11-3 and J is TRBJ2-1; possibly TRBD1 for D (6 bases). Read coverage stops 3 residues before the CDR3 terminus; the germline J gene supplies the remainder. V was cut by 3 bases and J by 3 bases, with 12 bases left in between. The CDR3 runs to 15 residues. Germline lookup yields CDR1 SGHNT and CDR2 YENEEA.

In its sample, this clone was seen a few times. Coverage ceases 3 residues before the CDR3 finishes, and the germline J gene fills in the end. The chain carries TRBV7-9 and TRBJ1-3; D remains unclear. The CDR3 extends over 15 amino acids. Per germline, CDR1 SEHNR and CDR2 FQNEAQ (reference sequence). The germline V and J ends were trimmed by 1 base and 0 bases, with 7 bases remaining between them. Incomplete CDR3 DNA: TGTGCCAGCAGCTTAGTGGGCCGCTCTGGAAACACC. It is translated as CASSLVGRSGNT. The entire CDR3 is CASSLVGRSGNTIYF.

To note about this clone: The read finishes 3 residues shy of the CDR3 end, and the germline J gene is used to complete it. The rearrangement uses TRBV2 and TRBJ2-5; TRBD2 matches 13 bases. Germline-derived CDR1 and CDR2 are SNHLY and FYNNEI. V lost 8 bases, J lost 5 bases, and 8 bases stayed unmatched. The CDR3 consists of 15 residues. The CDR3 sequence is CASQIQGLAGETQYF. The DNA read from the CDR3 is TGTGCCAGCCAGATACAGGGACTAGCGGGGGAGACC.

This clone was recorded many times. The read comes to an end 3 residues before the CDR3 does, leaving the germline J gene to fill in the end. This chain links TRBV29-1 with TRBJ2-7, with TRBD2 identical over 10 bases. Per germline, CDR1 SQVTM and CDR2 ANQGSEA. Unmatched junction bases numbered 6, after V lost 5 bases and J lost 5 bases. The CDR3 sequence is 13 residues long. The CDR3 loop reads CSVLSGGGHEQYF. The CDR3 DNA, read in part, is TGCAGCGTTCTGAGCGGGGGGGGCCACGAG.

This clone was seen repeatedly, ten times or more. The CDR3 goes on 3 residues after the read ends, and that part is filled in from the germline J gene. The chain has TRBV19 and TRBJ1-1; D is unresolved. Trimming shortened V by 3 bases and J by 4 bases, and 9 bases separated the two germline ends. Germline values: CDR1 LNHDA, CDR2 SQIVND (reference sequence). This CDR3 contains 13 residues. CDR3 DNA (partial): TGTGCCAGTAGTATGAATAAGGGCACTGAA. Its protein product is CASSMNKGTE. The entire CDR3 sequence reads CASSMNKGTEAFF. Combining the CDR3 with reference TRBV19 and TRBJ1-1 gives the whole variable domain DGGITQSPKYLFRKEGQNVTLSCEQNLNHDAMYWYRQDPGQGLRLIYYSQIVNDFQKGDIAEGYSVSREKKESFPLTVTSAQKNPTAFYLCASSMNKGTEAFFGQGTRLTVV.

With respect to this clone: The CDR3 end is not reached by the read, which stops 3 residues before it; the germline J gene fills it in. This chain joins TRBV7-9 and TRBJ2-3; 9 positions agree with TRBD1. The CDR3 runs 14 residues. CDR1 is SEHNR and CDR2 is FQNEAQ in the germline V gene (reference sequence). Trimming at V came to 5 bases and at J to 2 bases, leaving 2 bases not matched to a gene. CDR3 bases read: TGTGCCAGCAGCCGGGACAGGGACACAGATACG. It encodes CASSRDRDTDT. The complete CDR3 sequence is CASSRDRDTDTQYF.

This clone was observed a handful of times. The part of the CDR3 DNA that was read is TGTGCCTGGAGTCTCCCAACGCCGACAGGGAACACTGAA. As protein: CAWSLPTPTGNTE. The entire CDR3 protein is CAWSLPTPTGNTEAFF. The V and J genes are TRBV30 and TRBJ1-1; tentative D call: TRBD1 (6 bases). The read terminates 3 residues ahead of where the CDR3 ends, so the germline J gene completes it. This CDR3 is 16 amino acids long. CDR1 GTSNPN and CDR2 SVGIG come from the germline V gene (reference sequence). The V end lost 2 bases, the J end lost 1 base, and 17 bases lay between the germline ends. Together with reference TRBV30 and TRBJ1-1, the CDR3 gives the full variable domain: SQTIHQWPATLVQPVGSPLSLECTVEGTSNPNLYWYRQAAGRGLQLLFYSVGIGQISSEVPQNLSASRPQDRQFILSSKKLLLSDSGFYLCAWSLPTPTGNTEAFFGQGTRLTVV.

This clone was detected ten times or more. The read halts 3 residues ahead of the CDR3 end, with the missing end drawn from the germline J gene. The genes are TRBV20-1 and TRBJ2-7, with a tentative D call TRBD1 (5 bases). Germline V gene data show CDR1 as DFQATT and CDR2 as SNEGSKA (reference sequence). With 5 bases removed from V and 0 bases from J, the gap between germline ends came to 11 bases. This CDR3 region has 13 residues. CDR3 in amino acids: CSARTGNSYEQYF. The sequenced CDR3 bases are TGCAGTGCTCGTACAGGAAACTCCTACGAG.

This clone has at least ten counts. The read terminates 3 residues before the CDR3 end, so the remaining end is supplied by the germline J gene. The chain joins TRBV6-1 to TRBJ2-5; the D is unclear. The ends were cut back, 3 bases at V and 1 base at J, with 9 bases in the middle. Germline V lookup: CDR1 MNHNS, CDR2 SASEGT. CDR3 length equals 14 residues. The part of the CDR3 DNA that was read is TGTGCCAGCAGTGATGCAGGCCTCCAAGAGACC. This codes for CASSDAGLQET. In full, the CDR3 reads CASSDAGLQETQYF.

Many counts were recorded for this clone. The read ends 3 residues shy of where the CDR3 ends; the end is completed using the germline J gene. The chain carries TRBV2 and TRBJ1-2; the D is unclear. The length of the CDR3 is 13 residues. Per the germline V gene, CDR1 is SNHLY and CDR2 is FYNNEI. The part of the CDR3 DNA that was read is TGTGCCAGCAGTGTATTGGTTTCGGGGGGC. This codes for CASSVLVSGG. The CDR3 in its entirety is CASSVLVSGGYTF.

This clone came up many times. The CDR3 is cut off 3 residues early in the read; its end comes from the germline J gene. The chain couples TRBV29-1 to TRBJ1-1; a possible D gene is TRBD1 (5 bases). The V and J ends lost 3 bases and 5 bases respectively, with 10 bases between them. Germline V gene sequence: CDR1 SQVTM, CDR2 ANQGSEA. The CDR3 has 12 residues. The sequenced CDR3 bases are TGCAGCGTTGACGGCCAGGGAACTGAA. Amino acid sequence: CSVDGQGTE. The full CDR3 reads CSVDGQGTEAFF.

This clone showed up many times. The CDR3 end lies 3 residues beyond the end of the read and is filled in from the germline J gene. This sequence joins TRBV29-1 and TRBJ1-1; 7 nucleotides agree with TRBD1. Trimming removed 8 bases from V and 2 bases from J; junction bases left unmatched: 8. Germline-derived CDR1 and CDR2 are SQVTM and ANQGSEA. There are 13 residues in the CDR3. The covered CDR3 bases are TGCAGCTTCCGACAGGGCGGAAACACTGAA. This encodes CSFRQGGNTE. The full CDR3 reads CSFRQGGNTEAFF.

This clone was counted at least ten times. The CDR3 end is not reached by the read, which stops 3 residues before it; the germline J gene fills it in. V gene TRBV7-6 combines with J gene TRBJ1-6; 9 positions agree with TRBD1. With 6 bases clipped from V and 6 bases from J, the junction kept 9 bases outside the gene matches. The CDR3 consists of 16 residues. In germline, CDR1 is SGHVS, CDR2 FNYEAQ. The CDR3 is CASRGRQGVGNSPLHF. The sequenced CDR3 bases are TGTGCCAGCAGAGGACGACAGGGGGTCGGTAATTCACCC.